These 32 T cell receptor beta chains were sequenced from one sample in a study of T cell changes during pregnancy in multiple sclerosis. The protocol was immunoSEQ multiplex PCR, while the TCRdb copy is restricted to in-frame clones and leaves out a portion. There are just under 80,000 clones in the sample; around 93% occur only once, and about 0.69% lies in the top ten. The sequenced sample was peripheral blood, obtained in the second trimester of pregnancy. All receptors come from a female donor in good health, enrolled as a control in a pregnancy study.

The V call is TRBV6-1, the J call TRBJ1-5; D might be TRBD1 (5 bases). The germline CDR1 and CDR2 sequences are MNHNS and SASEGT. There are 13 residues in the CDR3. With 8 bases removed from V and 4 bases from J, the gap between germline ends came to 12 bases. CDR3 nucleotides: TGTGCCAGCGGGGGGGGAAATAATCAGCCCCAGCATTTT. Protein sequence: CASGGGNNQPQHF.

V and J are TRBV5-1 and TRBJ2-1; TRBD2 matches 8 bases. The junction had 8 bases not matched to a gene; V was cut back by 4 bases and J by 2 bases. The length of the CDR3 is 16 residues. Per germline, CDR1 SGHRS and CDR2 YFSETQ. The CDR3 loop reads CASSPGGATAYNEQFF. CDR3 in DNA: TGCGCCAGCAGCCCGGGGGGGGCTACCGCCTACAATGAGCAGTTCTTC.

This clone occurred once. The rearrangement links TRBV29-1 to TRBJ2-1; 10 nucleotides align to TRBD2. Trimming cost V 4 bases and J 6 bases; bases outside gene matches: 3. The germline V gene has CDR1 SQVTM and CDR2 ANQGSEA. The CDR3 is 13 residues long. For the CDR3, the DNA is TGCAGCGTTGCGTCTAGCGGGGGCAATGAGCAGTTCTTC. It is translated as CSVASSGGNEQFF.

A word on this clone: The same CDR3 is also encoded by other DNA sequences in this sample. The V call is TRBV5-4, the J call TRBJ1-1; 9 nucleotides align to TRBD1. The CDR3 is 14 residues long. From germline, CDR1 is SGHNT and CDR2 YYREEE (reference sequence). The trim removed 3 bases at V and 4 bases at J, leaving 4 bases unmatched. The CDR3 here is CASSWDRAGTEAFF. CDR3 DNA: TGTGCCAGCAGCTGGGACAGGGCTGGCACTGAAGCTTTCTTT.

The rearrangement links TRBV6-1 to TRBJ1-5, with TRBD1 matching 7 bases. Germline V gives CDR1 MNHNS, CDR2 SASEGT. The CDR3 loop spans 13 amino acids. Trimming at V came to 5 bases and at J to 5 bases, leaving 3 bases not matched to a gene. The CDR3 DNA reads TGTGCCAGCAGTCGACAGGGCTATCAGCCCCAGCATTTT. The encoded protein is CASSRQGYQPQHF.

This chain joins TRBV5-1 and TRBJ2-3; a possible D gene is TRBD2 (6 bases). The germline V gene has CDR1 SGHRS and CDR2 YFSETQ. The CDR3 sequence is 14 residues long. V was shortened by 0 bases and J by 5 bases, with 10 bases between the two germline ends. As DNA, the CDR3 is TGCGCCAGCAGCTTGGTAGGAGGGATAGATACGCAGTATTTT. As protein: CASSLVGGIDTQYF.

This chain links TRBV5-6 with TRBJ1-6, with unresolved D. V lost 0 bases and J lost 0, with 10 bases in between. CDR1 is SGHDT, CDR2 YYEEEE, per germline. There are 17 residues in the CDR3. CDR3 residues: CASSLGLGSSYNSPLHF. In nucleotides, the CDR3 is TGTGCCAGCAGCTTGGGTTTAGGGAGCTCCTATAATTCACCCCTCCACTTT.

The rearrangement joins TRBV27 to TRBJ2-7; 7 bases map to TRBD2. The CDR3 totals 17 residues. Germline assignment: CDR1 MNHEY and CDR2 SMNVEV (reference sequence). The V gene end was trimmed by 3 bases and the J gene end by 0 bases; junction bases not matched to a gene: 11. The CDR3 coding sequence is TGTGCCAGCAGTTTTTCCCTTAGAGCGGGGCTCTCCTACGAGCAGTACTTC. It translates to CASSFSLRAGLSYEQYF.

The chain joins TRBV21-1 to TRBJ2-3; TRBD1 is taken as the D call from the table, unchecked against the DNA. TRBV21-1 is annotated as a pseudogene. The length of the CDR3 is 15 residues. CDR3 DNA sequence: TGTGCCAGCAGCGCATCGGGACAGCACACAGATACGCAGTATTTT. As protein: CASSASGQHTDTQYF.

The chain is built from TRBV5-6 and TRBJ1-1; D might be TRBD1 (6 bases). The CDR3 consists of 14 residues. The germline V gene has CDR1 SGHDT and CDR2 YYEEEE. V dropped 0 bases and J dropped 5 bases, with 11 bases sitting between them. As DNA, the CDR3 is TGTGCCAGCAGCTTGGTCAGGGGCGGGACTGAAGCTTTCTTT. It is translated as CASSLVRGGTEAFF.

The chain links TRBV15 to TRBJ2-5, with TRBD1 matching over 7 bases. CDR3 length: 15 residues. CDR1 is LNHNV, CDR2 YYDKDF, per germline (reference sequence). The V and J ends lost 0 bases and 5 bases, in that order; junction bases with no gene match: 6. The CDR3 is CATSRDPQGKETQYF. CDR3 in DNA: TGTGCCACCAGCAGAGACCCACAGGGGAAGGAGACCCAGTACTTC.

V is TRBV5-1 and J is TRBJ2-2; no reliable D call. V was shortened by 3 bases and J by 0 bases, with 12 bases between the two germline ends. The germline V gene has CDR1 SGHRS and CDR2 YFSETQ. The CDR3 is 16 amino acids. CDR3 in DNA: TGCGCCAGCAGCTCTTCTCTAGTGACGAACACCGGGGAGCTGTTTTTT. Protein sequence: CASSSSLVTNTGELFF. Looking up the rest from reference TRBV5-1 and TRBJ2-2 gives the full variable domain: KAGVTQTPRYLIKTRGQQVTLSCSPISGHRSVSWYQQTPGQGLQFLFEYFSETQRNKGNFPGRFSGRQFSNSRSEMNVSTLELGDSALYLCASSSSLVTNTGELFFGEGSRLTVL.

The CDR3 sequence is CASSLVGGSTDTQYF. The CDR3 nucleotides are TGTGCCAGCAGCTTAGTAGGAGGGTCCACAGATACGCAGTATTTT. The chain combines TRBV7-2 with TRBJ2-3, with a weak D call TRBD2 (6 bases). The germline CDR1 and CDR2 sequences are SGHTA and FQGNSA. CDR3 length: 15 residues. The V end was cut by 1 base, the J end by 2 bases, with 10 bases between. Supplemented by reference TRBV7-2 and TRBJ2-3, the full variable domain reads GAGVSQSPSNKVTEKGKDVELRCDPISGHTALYWYRQSLGQGLEFLIYFQGNSAPDKSGLPSDRFSAERTGGSVSTLTIQRTQQEDSAVYLCASSLVGGSTDTQYFGPGTRLTVL.

A single count supports this clone. The chain has TRBV28 and TRBJ1-1; 7 bases line up with TRBD1. Unmatched junction bases numbered 8, after V lost 3 bases and J lost 10 bases. This CDR3 comprises 13 residues. CDR1 is MDHEN, CDR2 SYDVKM, per germline. The DNA for the CDR3 is TGTGCCAGCAGTTTCCGGGACAGACAATTAGCTTTCTTT. Protein product: CASSFRDRQLAFF.

The chain links TRBV12-5 to TRBJ1-6, with a possible D match to TRBD1 (6 bases). V lost 2 bases, J lost 3 bases, and 20 bases lay in between. The CDR3 has 19 residues. Germline CDR1 is LGHNT and CDR2 is FRNRAP. CDR3 DNA sequence: TGTGCTAGTGGTTTGAAAGGCGGACGGGGGGCCGTCTATAATTCACCCCTCCACTTT. Amino acids: CASGLKGGRGAVYNSPLHF. Filled out from reference TRBV12-5 and TRBJ1-6, the complete variable domain reads DARVTQTPRHKVTEMGQEVTMRCQPILGHNTVFWYRQTMMQGLELLAYFRNRAPLDDSGMPKDRFSAEMPDATLATLKIQPSEPRDSAVYFCASGLKGGRGAVYNSPLHFGNGTRLTVT.

The chain employs TRBV2 and TRBJ2-1; no clear D. The germline gives CDR1 SNHLY, CDR2 FYNNEI. The CDR3 covers 16 residues. The germline V and J ends were trimmed by 2 bases and 2 bases, with 13 bases remaining between them. The chain's CDR3 is CASSENLVGTYNEQFF. CDR3 nucleotide sequence: TGTGCCAGCAGTGAAAATCTCGTCGGTACCTACAATGAGCAGTTCTTC.

The J gene is TRBJ2-3, the V gene TRBV30; no clear D gene. The CDR3 extends over 15 amino acids. Trimming took off 0 bases at V and 4 bases at J, with 14 bases between the two ends. Germline CDR1 GTSNPN, CDR2 SVGIG (reference sequence). The DNA for the CDR3 is TGTGCCTGGAGTGTAATTAAATCGAAGCCAGATACGCAGTATTTT. Protein: CAWSVIKSKPDTQYF.

The chain carries TRBV18 and TRBJ1-2; no reliable D call. The germline V gene encodes CDR1 KGHSH and CDR2 LQKENI. The CDR3 length is 13 residues. V was trimmed by 3 bases and J by 0 bases, leaving 5 bases between them. The CDR3 loop is CASSPAPNYGYTF. Written as DNA, the CDR3 is TGTGCCAGCTCACCGGCCCCTAACTATGGCTACACCTTC.

This chain connects TRBV30 to TRBJ2-7; the match to TRBD1 covers 9 bases. This CDR3 spans 15 amino acids. V lost 0 bases, J lost 5 bases, and 8 bases stayed unmatched. Looked up from germline, CDR1 is GTSNPN and CDR2 is SVGIG (reference sequence). Written as DNA, the CDR3 is TGTGCCTGGAGTGTTGCCGGGACAGGGCGAGACGAGCAGTACTTC. Translating gives CAWSVAGTGRDEQYF.

The V gene is TRBV27, the J gene TRBJ1-1; D ambiguous. The length of the CDR3 is 13 residues. V dropped 2 bases and J dropped 1 base, with 5 bases sitting between them. Germline CDR1 and CDR2: MNHEY and SMNVEV (reference sequence). CDR3 loop: CASSLVRNTEAFF. The CDR3 nucleotides are TGTGCCAGCAGTTTAGTGAGGAACACTGAAGCTTTCTTT.

The chain uses TRBV21-1 and TRBJ2-1; the D segment call TRBD1 is taken from the table without a DNA check. TRBV21-1 is given as a pseudogene. CDR3 length: 17 amino acids. The CDR3 spells CATRGVGPAPLYNEQFF. CDR3 DNA: TGTGCCACCAGAGGGGTAGGGCCGGCTCCACTTTACAATGAGCAGTTCTTC.

V is TRBV15 and J is TRBJ1-5; 10 bases align to TRBD1. The CDR3 has 15 amino acids. The ends lost 0 bases at V and 6 bases at J; junction bases unmatched: 2. Germline CDR1 reads LNHNV; CDR2 reads YYDKDF (reference sequence). CDR3 sequence (DNA): TGTGCCACCAGCAGAGAGGGGACAGGGGTTCAGCCCCAGCATTTT. Protein: CATSREGTGVQPQHF.

Only a few counts were recorded for this clone. The V and J genes are TRBV6-5 and TRBJ1-6; no firm D call. The CDR3 has 9 amino acids. The germline V and J ends were trimmed by 6 bases and 14 bases, with 5 bases remaining between them. Germline V gene data show CDR1 as MNHEY and CDR2 as SVGAGI. The CDR3 DNA reads as TGTGCCAGCAGGTTAACCCTCCACTTT. As protein: CASRLTLHF.

This chain uses TRBV7-2 with TRBJ2-2, with 8 bases lining up with TRBD1. V shed 1 base, J shed 0 bases, and the junction held 1 base outside the gene matches. Germline V lookup: CDR1 SGHTA, CDR2 FQGNSA. This CDR3 comprises 16 residues. This CDR3 is CASSLDRGANTGELFF. Here the CDR3 DNA reads TGTGCCAGCAGCTTAGACAGGGGGGCGAACACCGGGGAGCTGTTTTTT. Looking up the rest from reference TRBV7-2 and TRBJ2-2 gives the full variable domain: GAGVSQSPSNKVTEKGKDVELRCDPISGHTALYWYRQSLGQGLEFLIYFQGNSAPDKSGLPSDRFSAERTGGSVSTLTIQRTQQEDSAVYLCASSLDRGANTGELFFGEGSRLTVL.

The chain is built from TRBV27 and TRBJ1-3, with 12 bases matching TRBD1. The trim removed 3 bases at V and 0 bases at J, leaving 12 bases unmatched. The CDR3 is made up of 20 amino acids. Per germline, CDR1 MNHEY and CDR2 SMNVEV (reference sequence). CDR3 in DNA: TGTGCCAGCAGTTTCCCCCGGGACAGGGGGCCAGCTAGCTCTGGAAACACCATATATTTT. It translates to CASSFPRDRGPASSGNTIYF.

The rearrangement links TRBV5-1 to TRBJ1-5; the D gene is possibly TRBD1 (5 bases). The CDR3 is 16 amino acids. CDR1 is SGHRS and CDR2 is YFSETQ in the germline V gene. V lost 0 bases, J lost 6 bases, and 16 bases lay in between. CDR3 DNA sequence: TGCGCCAGCAGCTTGGCCGGGGGTCAGGACCCTCAGCCCCAGCATTTT. It translates to CASSLAGGQDPQPQHF.

V and J are TRBV10-3 and TRBJ2-5, with 9 bases matching TRBD1. CDR3 length: 13 residues. V trimming: 6 bases; J trimming: 5 bases; junction bases outside the gene matches: 4. CDR1 and CDR2 (germline): ENHRY, SYGVKD. This CDR3 reads CAIRQGAGETQYF. CDR3 coding DNA: TGTGCCATCAGACAGGGGGCCGGGGAGACCCAGTACTTC.

This clone was seen only once. J is TRBJ1-4 and V is TRBV4-3; maybe TRBD1 (6 bases). The CDR3 loop spans 15 amino acids. The V end lost 1 base, the J end lost 6 bases, and 12 bases lay between the germline ends. Germline CDR1 is LGHNA and CDR2 is YSLEER. CDR3 in amino acids: CASSQAATGYEKLFF. The CDR3 DNA follows: TGCGCCAGCAGCCAAGCTGCGACAGGTTATGAAAAACTGTTTTTT.

The chain links TRBV5-1 to TRBJ2-1; D gene ambiguous. CDR3 length: 13 residues. The germline V gene encodes CDR1 SGHRS and CDR2 YFSETQ. V lost 1 base and J lost 4, with 6 bases in between. The CDR3 loop is CASSLPPYNEQFF. CDR3 nucleotide sequence: TGCGCCAGCAGCTTGCCTCCTTACAATGAGCAGTTCTTC.

Only a few counts were recorded for this clone. J is TRBJ2-3 and V is TRBV5-1; 7 nucleotides match TRBD2. J lost 6 bases, V lost 2 bases, and 9 bases had no gene match. Per germline, CDR1 SGHRS and CDR2 YFSETQ. CDR3 length: 15 amino acids. Here the CDR3 reads CASSFPAGRPDTQYF. CDR3 nucleotides: TGCGCCAGCAGCTTCCCAGCGGGGAGGCCGGATACGCAGTATTTT. Full variable domain (rest looked up from reference TRBV5-1 and TRBJ2-3): KAGVTQTPRYLIKTRGQQVTLSCSPISGHRSVSWYQQTPGQGLQFLFEYFSETQRNKGNFPGRFSGRQFSNSRSEMNVSTLELGDSALYLCASSFPAGRPDTQYFGPGTRLTVL.

V is TRBV30 and J is TRBJ2-7, with 8 bases identical to TRBD1. Germline-derived CDR1 and CDR2 are GTSNPN and SVGIG (reference sequence). The V and J ends lost 8 bases and 0 bases, in that order; junction bases with no gene match: 9. The CDR3 spans 14 residues. CDR3 DNA: TGTGCCGGCAGGACAGGGTCTCTCTCCTACGAGCAGTACTTC. Its protein product is CAGRTGSLSYEQYF.

The rearrangement joins TRBV5-1 to TRBJ2-7, with D perhaps TRBD2 (7 bases). Germline lookup yields CDR1 SGHRS and CDR2 YFSETQ. V lost 0 bases, J lost 6 bases, and 13 bases lay in between. The CDR3 spans 14 residues. CDR3 coding DNA: TGCGCCAGCAGCTTGGAACAGGGAGGGGGCGAGCAGTACTTC. It translates to CASSLEQGGGEQYF.